The 19 T cell receptor beta chains reported below all come from one sample, sequenced in a study of cytomegalovirus exposure and HLA in healthy donors. 60 Vbeta and 13 Jbeta primers were used in PCR. Some clones are missing from TCRdb's copy, which holds only in-frame ones; the method was immunoSEQ multiplex PCR. The table shows about 140,000 clones, with around three quarters occurring only once. Sequencing input: PBMCs. The source of these receptors is a man aged 40-55 years in good health and CMV-seronegative.

The chain employs TRBV1 and TRBJ1-2; TRBD1, the D gene given by the table, was not confirmed from the DNA. TRBV1 is marked as a pseudogene. This CDR3 spans 14 amino acids. This CDR3 is CTSSRDRGLGGYTF. The CDR3, as DNA: TGCACCAGCAGCCGCGACAGGGGGCTGGGGGGCTACACCTTC.

This chain connects TRBV19 to TRBJ2-3; no clear D gene. This CDR3 spans 14 amino acids. Trimming took off 4 bases at V and 0 bases at J, with 8 bases between the two ends. CDR1 LNHDA and CDR2 SQIVND come from the germline V gene (reference sequence). Here the CDR3 reads CASSNVGSTDTQYF. The CDR3 DNA reads TGTGCCAGTAGTAATGTCGGTAGCACAGATACGCAGTATTTT.

A few counts support this clone. The chain employs TRBV7-2 and TRBJ1-1; D not certain. The V gene's germline CDR1 is SGHTA and CDR2 FQGNSA. This CDR3 region has 14 residues. With 5 bases removed from V and 6 bases from J, the gap between germline ends came to 16 bases. The CDR3 protein is CASSPLSPRAEAFF. The DNA of the CDR3 is TGTGCCAGCAGCCCCCTAAGTCCTAGAGCTGAAGCTTTCTTT.

There are a few counts of this clone. The chain combines TRBV5-1 with TRBJ1-4; D perhaps matches TRBD1 (5 bases). The CDR3 consists of 12 residues. The V and J ends lost 0 bases and 8 bases respectively, with 5 bases between them. Germline CDR1 and CDR2: SGHRS and YFSETQ. CDR3 coding DNA: TGCGCCAGCAGCTTGGGGGGCGAAAAACTGTTTTTT. Amino acids: CASSLGGEKLFF.

The chain joins TRBV29-1 to TRBJ2-5; TRBD1 matches at 7 bases. This CDR3 region has 14 residues. With V trimmed by 1 base and J by 3 bases, 5 bases remained unmatched. Germline-derived CDR1 and CDR2 are SQVTM and ANQGSEA. The CDR3 here is CSVEATGWEETQYF. Written as DNA, the CDR3 is TGCAGCGTTGAAGCGACAGGGTGGGAAGAGACCCAGTACTTC. The complete variable domain, with remaining parts taken from reference TRBV29-1 and TRBJ2-5, reads SAVISQKPSRDICQRGTSLTIQCQVDSQVTMMFWYRQQPGQSLTLIATANQGSEATYESGFVIDKFPISRPNLTFSTLTVSNMSPEDSSIYLCSVEATGWEETQYFGPGTRLLVL.

As DNA, the CDR3 is TGTGCCAGCTCACCACTCTTAGCGGGAGATAGGAATGAGCAGTTCTTC. As protein: CASSPLLAGDRNEQFF. The J gene is TRBJ2-1, the V gene TRBV18; the match to TRBD2 covers 9 bases. The CDR3 covers 16 residues. Per the germline V gene, CDR1 is KGHSH and CDR2 is LQKENI. Losses at the gene ends were 1 base for V and 7 bases for J; bases not matched to a gene: 8. The whole variable domain, remainder taken from reference TRBV18 and TRBJ2-1, is NAGVMQNPRHLVRRRGQEARLRCSPMKGHSHVYWYRQLPEEGLKFMVYLQKENIIDESGMPKERFSAEFPKEGPSILRIQQVVRGDSAAYFCASSPLLAGDRNEQFFGPGTRLTVL.

The rearrangement uses TRBV10-3 and TRBJ2-2; 8 bases are shared with TRBD1. From germline, CDR1 is ENHRY and CDR2 SYGVKD. Germline trimming cut 6 bases from V and 6 bases from J; bases unmatched to any gene: 6. CDR3 length: 14 residues. In DNA, the CDR3 is TGTGCCATCAGGACGGACAGGGCCGCCGGGGAGCTGTTTTTT. Translated, it gives CAIRTDRAAGELFF.

The rearrangement links TRBV4-3 to TRBJ2-7, with TRBD1 matching over 12 bases. Per the germline V gene, CDR1 is LGHNA and CDR2 is YSLEER. The CDR3 runs to 15 residues. The V and J ends lost 6 bases and 4 bases, in that order; junction bases with no gene match: 7. The CDR3 DNA sequence: TGCGCCAGCAGTCCCGGGACAGGGGGCGGTTACGAGCAGTACTTC. Its translation is CASSPGTGGGYEQYF.

The rearrangement uses TRBV4-1 and TRBJ1-5; D gene ambiguous. Germline lookup yields CDR1 MGHRA and CDR2 YSYEKL. The CDR3 consists of 15 residues. Trimming pared 1 base from V and 7 bases from J, leaving 14 bases between. The CDR3 is CASSQVQRGGQPQHF. Written as DNA, the CDR3 is TGCGCCAGCAGCCAAGTCCAGAGAGGTGGGCAGCCCCAGCATTTT.

The chain carries TRBV27 and TRBJ1-2, with D possibly matching TRBD1 (6 bases). The CDR3 spans 14 residues. Germline V CDR1 and CDR2: MNHEY, SMNVEV (reference sequence). The V end was cut by 1 base, the J end by 8 bases, with 14 bases between. The chain's CDR3 is CASSLLAGDMGYTF. CDR3 DNA sequence: TGTGCCAGCAGTTTATTGGCAGGGGATATGGGCTACACCTTC.

The chain uses TRBV6-5 and TRBJ2-5; 8 bases fit TRBD1. The CDR3 is 16 amino acids. V lost 0 bases and J lost 5; bases outside the gene matches: 8. Germline assignment: CDR1 MNHEY and CDR2 SVGAGI. The CDR3 DNA reads as TGTGCCAGCAGTTACTCAGCCAGGGGGCTCGGGGAGACCCAGTACTTC. It encodes CASSYSARGLGETQYF.

The V and J genes are TRBV29-1 and TRBJ2-1, with 9 bases lining up with TRBD1. This CDR3 comprises 15 residues. CDR1 is SQVTM, CDR2 ANQGSEA, per germline. V trimming: 7 bases; J trimming: 0 bases; junction bases outside the gene matches: 7. As DNA, the CDR3 is TGCAGCGCCTGCCCGGGACAGGGCTCCTACAATGAGCAGTTCTTC. Protein sequence: CSACPGQGSYNEQFF.

V and J are TRBV19 and TRBJ2-2; D is possibly TRBD1 (6 bases). The CDR3 runs 15 residues. Germline loops: CDR1 LNHDA, CDR2 SQIVND (reference sequence). V lost 6 bases and J 2 bases, leaving 13 bases between the germline ends. The CDR3: CASSYGTYNTGELFF. The CDR3 bases are TGTGCCAGTAGCTACGGGACATATAACACCGGGGAGCTGTTTTTT.

The rearrangement uses TRBV23-1 and TRBJ2-3; 9 bases align to TRBD2. TRBV23-1 qualifies as an ORF whose function is uncertain. Trimming at V came to 0 bases and at J to 1 base, leaving 17 bases not matched to a gene. This CDR3 is 21 amino acids long. CDR3 loop: CASSQSDRREGQPIGTDTQYF. CDR3 in DNA: TGCGCCAGCAGTCAATCAGATCGGCGGGAGGGCCAGCCGATCGGCACAGATACGCAGTATTTT.

The J gene is TRBJ1-5, the V gene TRBV4-1; TRBD1 is a possible D gene (5 bases). V was pared by 2 bases and J by 1 base, with 9 bases between. Germline V lookup: CDR1 MGHRA, CDR2 YSYEKL. The CDR3 has 15 amino acids. This CDR3 reads CASSQSGLSNQPQHF. The CDR3 DNA follows: TGCGCCAGCAGCCAATCGGGACTCAGCAATCAGCCCCAGCATTTT.

The V call is TRBV6-5, the J call TRBJ1-5, with 8 positions matching TRBD1. This CDR3 comprises 15 residues. V lost 0 bases, J lost 6 bases, and 4 bases stayed unmatched. Germline V gene lookup returns CDR1 MNHEY and CDR2 SVGAGI. CDR3 coding DNA: TGTGCCAGCAGTTACTCGCAGGGGGCGAGTCAGCCCCAGCATTTT. It specifies CASSYSQGASQPQHF.

This clone was seen a handful of times. The chain recombines TRBV27 with TRBJ2-7; TRBD2 aligns across 7 bases. J gave up 4 bases and V 4 bases, and 7 bases lay outside the gene matches. CDR3 length: 14 amino acids. CDR1 is MNHEY and CDR2 is SMNVEV in the germline V gene (reference sequence). The CDR3 sequence is CASSWAGDGYEQYF. Written as DNA, the CDR3 is TGTGCCAGCAGTTGGGCGGGGGATGGGTACGAGCAGTACTTC.

There are a few counts of this clone. The gene calls are TRBV7-9 and TRBJ2-1; TRBD1 aligns across 7 bases. The germline V gene encodes CDR1 SEHNR and CDR2 FQNEAQ (reference sequence). The CDR3 length is 19 residues. Losses at the gene ends were 2 bases for V and 3 bases for J; bases not matched to a gene: 16. The CDR3 spells CASSLLGGQRPHNYNEQFF. For the CDR3, the DNA is TGTGCCAGCAGCTTATTAGGGGGACAGAGGCCACATAACTACAATGAGCAGTTCTTC.

This clone was counted once. V and J are TRBV7-2 and TRBJ2-1, with D maybe TRBD1 (5 bases). The CDR3 totals 19 residues. V was pared by 0 bases and J by 3 bases, with 21 bases between. The germline gives CDR1 SGHTA, CDR2 FQGNSA. The CDR3 region is CASSLARNSRGRVYNEQFF. The DNA of the CDR3 is TGTGCCAGCAGCTTAGCTAGAAACAGTAGGGGAAGGGTCTACAATGAGCAGTTCTTC.